The 13 T cell receptor beta chains below were found in one sample sequenced in a study of technical replicates of blood from a few donors. TCRdb's table, derived via immunoSEQ multiplex PCR, lists solely in-frame clones and lacks some. The data hold tens of thousands of clones, with 80% to 90% observed a single time. Sequenced material: PBMCs. The receptors were gathered from a human donor in good health. Some clones in this sample may be carry-over from other donors' samples.

A few counts support this clone. This sequence joins TRBV5-4 and TRBJ1-2; 7 bases map to TRBD1. Germline CDR1 is SGHNT and CDR2 is YYREEE (reference sequence). CDR3 length: 14 residues. Germline trimming cut 0 bases from V and 8 bases from J; bases unmatched to any gene: 7. CDR3 sequence: CASSLGTGSWGYTF. The CDR3 nucleotides read TGTGCCAGCAGCTTGGGGACAGGATCTTGGGGCTACACCTTC.

J is TRBJ2-7 and V is TRBV13; 8 nucleotides align to TRBD2. The CDR3 contains 13 residues. The germline V gene encodes CDR1 PRHDT and CDR2 FYEKMQ (reference sequence). J lost 6 bases, V lost 5 bases, and 6 bases had no gene match. The CDR3 nucleotides are TGTGCCAGCAGCACGGGACTAGGCGGCGAGCAGTACTTC. As protein: CASSTGLGGEQYF.

The DNA for the CDR3 is TGCAGCGCTCGACAGGCACGGGAGACCCAGTACTTC. Translating it yields CSARQARETQYF. This chain connects TRBV29-1 to TRBJ2-5; a weak D match, TRBD1 (6 bases). Per germline, CDR1 SQVTM and CDR2 ANQGSEA. CDR3 length: 12 residues. V lost 7 bases and J 5 bases, leaving 14 bases between the germline ends. The whole variable domain, remainder taken from reference TRBV29-1 and TRBJ2-5, is SAVISQKPSRDICQRGTSLTIQCQVDSQVTMMFWYRQQPGQSLTLIATANQGSEATYESGFVIDKFPISRPNLTFSTLTVSNMSPEDSSIYLCSARQARETQYFGPGTRLLVL.

The chain uses TRBV11-2 and TRBJ2-1; D is possibly TRBD2 (5 bases). V was trimmed by 5 bases and J by 9 bases, leaving 26 bases between them. Germline V lookup: CDR1 SGHAT, CDR2 FQNNGV. This CDR3 is built from 17 residues. CDR3 sequence reads: CASSPRTESSLRGEQFF. For the CDR3, the DNA is TGTGCCAGCAGCCCCCGGACCGAGTCTTCCTTACGGGGTGAGCAGTTCTTC.

V usage is TRBV19 and J usage is TRBJ1-4, with TRBD1 matching over 7 bases. V shed 5 bases and J 2 bases; nucleotides not matched to a gene: 8. The length of the CDR3 is 16 residues. Germline V CDR1 and CDR2: LNHDA, SQIVND (reference sequence). CDR3 region: CASSQRPGQTNEKLFF. In DNA form, the CDR3 reads TGTGCCAGTAGTCAGCGACCGGGACAGACTAATGAAAAACTGTTTTTT.

The V call is TRBV7-2, the J call TRBJ2-7; 7 nucleotides agree with TRBD1. This CDR3 is 15 amino acids long. Trimming cost V 1 base and J 2 bases; bases outside gene matches: 5. From germline, CDR1 is SGHTA and CDR2 FQGNSA. The DNA of the CDR3 is TGTGCCAGCAGCTTAGGAGGGGGCAGCCCCTACGAGCAGTACTTC. Translated, it gives CASSLGGGSPYEQYF.

The gene calls are TRBV4-1 and TRBJ2-7, with TRBD2 matching 16 bases. V gave up 1 base and J gave up 0 bases; unmatched junction bases: 6. Per germline, CDR1 MGHRA and CDR2 YSYEKL. CDR3 length: 19 residues. The CDR3 bases are TGCGCCAGCAGCCAAGCCGGGACTAGCGGGAGGGGGGGCTCCTACGAGCAGTACTTC. It translates to CASSQAGTSGRGGSYEQYF.

The V and J genes are TRBV4-2 and TRBJ1-5, with 7 nucleotides matching TRBD1. This CDR3 contains 15 residues. Germline-derived CDR1 and CDR2 are LGHNA and YNFKEQ. J gave up 5 bases and V 0 bases, and 4 bases lay outside the gene matches. For the CDR3, the DNA is TGTGCCAGCAGCCAAGATGGGACAGAAGATCAGCCCCAGCATTTT. This sequence encodes CASSQDGTEDQPQHF.

The chain joins TRBV7-3 to TRBJ1-1; no firm D call. The CDR3 totals 17 residues. With 8 bases removed from V and 2 bases from J, the gap between germline ends came to 24 bases. Germline V lookup: CDR1 SGHTA, CDR2 FQGTGA. The CDR3 spells CASGRAPTSGANTEAFF. CDR3 in DNA: TGTGCCAGCGGGAGGGCGCCGACCTCGGGAGCTAACACTGAAGCTTTCTTT.

This clone appeared a few times. The V gene is TRBV27, the J gene TRBJ2-1; D possibly corresponds to TRBD2 (5 bases). The CDR3 contains 14 residues. Germline V lookup: CDR1 MNHEY, CDR2 SMNVEV (reference sequence). V was cut by 2 bases and J by 2 bases, with 7 bases left in between. The CDR3 region is CASSLARAYNEQFF. DNA of the CDR3: TGTGCCAGCAGTTTAGCGCGGGCCTACAATGAGCAGTTCTTC.

Notes on this clone: The junction and the germline gene differ at one end; a read error may be behind it. The chain combines TRBV6-1 with TRBJ2-7, with 12 bases aligning to TRBD2. Germline CDR1 and CDR2: MNHNS and SASEGT. The CDR3 length is 15 residues. CDR3 loop: CASSERGLAGTGPDF. The CDR3 DNA is TGTGCCAGCAGTGAAAGGGGACTAGCGGGCACCGGTCCGGACTTC.

This rearrangement joins TRBV5-1 to TRBJ2-5; 9 bases map to TRBD2. Germline V gene lookup returns CDR1 SGHRS and CDR2 YFSETQ. The CDR3 loop spans 16 amino acids. With V trimmed by 4 bases and J by 3 bases, 10 bases remained unmatched. The DNA for the CDR3 is TGCGCCAGCAGCGCCGCTCTAGCGGGGTTAGAAGAGACCCAGTACTTC. Amino acids: CASSAALAGLEETQYF.

The V call is TRBV7-2, the J call TRBJ2-7, with D perhaps TRBD1 (5 bases). Germline V lookup: CDR1 SGHTA, CDR2 FQGNSA. The V gene lost 5 bases and the J gene lost 1 base, with 15 bases spanning the gap. The CDR3 is 15 residues long. The CDR3 loop is CASSPSQGLSYEQYF. Written as DNA, the CDR3 is TGTGCCAGCAGCCCTTCCCAGGGATTATCCTACGAGCAGTACTTC.